This T cell receptor beta chain comes out of a study of shared clonotypes between healthy human individuals. Broader study findings: Sharing across a handful of donors was seen in roughly 5% of naive CD4 clonotypes. Generation probability values for non-shared clonotypes were lower than those for clonotypes shared by all four donors.

Naive CD8 cells lacked CD45RO and underwent positive selection for CCR7, leaving out terminally differentiated effector memory CD45RA+ cells. Everyone who donated was a Caucasian adult who lived in Nashville, Tennessee. The junction had 6 bases not matched to a gene; V was cut back by 7 bases and J by 3 bases. Germline V gives CDR1 SGHRS, CDR2 YFSETQ. The CDR3 length is 14 residues. About this clone itself: Its antigen is not identified.

As originally analysed: ImmunoSEQ yielded junction-only sequences lacking quality scores, so filtering differed. TCRdb keeps only in-frame clones here, not all; method: immunoSEQ multiplex PCR. The D gene and trimming were derived from the DNA, and the V and J assignments and clone size from that table. The sample includes around 550,000 clones, around 96% of them seen just once. The rearrangement links TRBV5-1 to TRBJ2-7, with TRBD1 identical over 11 bases. Sequenced material: naive CD8+ T cells sorted from blood. This receptor was identified in a woman between 25 and 40 years old in good health. CDR3 sequence (DNA): TGCGCCAGCCGATGGGACAGGGGGAGCTACGAGCAGTACTTC. It codes for CASRWDRGSYEQYF.